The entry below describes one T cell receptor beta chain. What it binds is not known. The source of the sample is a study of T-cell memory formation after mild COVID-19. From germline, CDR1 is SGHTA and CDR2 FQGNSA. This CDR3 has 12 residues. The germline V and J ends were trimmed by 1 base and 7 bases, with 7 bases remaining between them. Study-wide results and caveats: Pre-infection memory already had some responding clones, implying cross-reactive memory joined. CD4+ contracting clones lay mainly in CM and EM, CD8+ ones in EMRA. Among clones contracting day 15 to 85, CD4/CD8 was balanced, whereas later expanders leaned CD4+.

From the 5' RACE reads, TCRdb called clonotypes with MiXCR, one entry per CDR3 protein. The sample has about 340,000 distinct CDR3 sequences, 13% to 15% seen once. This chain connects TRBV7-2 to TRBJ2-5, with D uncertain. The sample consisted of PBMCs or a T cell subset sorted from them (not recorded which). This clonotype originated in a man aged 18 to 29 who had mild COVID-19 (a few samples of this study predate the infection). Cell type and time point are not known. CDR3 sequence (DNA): TGTGCCAGCAGCTTAGGGCTTGTGACCCAGTACTTC. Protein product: CASSLGLVTQYF.